Shown below are 15 T cell receptor beta chains from a single sample sequenced in a study of blood T cell repertoires in COVID-19. Data came from immunoSEQ multiplex PCR; TCRdb stores just in-frame clones and leaves some out. This sample has about 200,000 clones, with about 84% found just once. Source material: peripheral blood. The receptors were gathered from a person aged 70 to 85 with COVID-19, enrolled during active disease.

The gene calls are TRBV6-5 and TRBJ1-2; no definite D call. The CDR3 covers 11 residues. Germline CDR1 MNHEY, CDR2 SVGAGI. The V and J ends lost 5 bases and 4 bases respectively, with 5 bases between them. The CDR3 coding sequence is TGTGCCAGCAGTCCTTCCTATGGCTACACCTTC. It is translated as CASSPSYGYTF.

The chain employs TRBV11-3 and TRBJ2-7; 10 positions agree with TRBD1. Per germline, CDR1 SGHNT and CDR2 YENEEA. V was pared by 0 bases and J by 6 bases, with 5 bases of the junction left unmatched. This CDR3 region has 15 residues. The CDR3 sequence: CASSLDSGTGVEQYF. The CDR3 DNA sequence: TGTGCCAGCAGCTTAGATTCCGGGACAGGGGTCGAGCAGTACTTC.

V gene TRBV11-3 combines with J gene TRBJ2-1; TRBD2 might be the D (5 bases). CDR3 length: 14 amino acids. The V and J ends lost 2 bases and 13 bases respectively, with 18 bases between them. The germline CDR1 and CDR2 sequences are SGHNT and YENEEA. CDR3 amino acids: CASSLLPEGGLQFF. For the CDR3, the DNA is TGTGCCAGCAGCTTACTTCCCGAGGGTGGGCTACAGTTCTTC.

V usage is TRBV25-1 and J usage is TRBJ2-7; the D gene is possibly TRBD2 (5 bases). In germline, CDR1 is MGHDK, CDR2 SYGVNS. Trimming stripped 5 bases from V and 3 bases from J, with 17 bases between. The CDR3 is made up of 15 amino acids. The DNA for the CDR3 is TGTGCCAGCAGTCTAGACTACGGAGAACACTACGAGCAGTACTTC. Translated, it gives CASSLDYGEHYEQYF.

CDR3 sequence (DNA): TGCGCCAGCAGCCAAGAGGGGAGGGGCGCGGACTATGGCTACACCTTC. Translation gives CASSQEGRGADYGYTF. The chain has TRBV4-3 and TRBJ1-2; D perhaps matches TRBD1 (5 bases). The CDR3 consists of 16 residues. V was pared by 0 bases and J by 3 bases, with 14 bases between. The germline CDR1 and CDR2 sequences are LGHNA and YSLEER.

This clone was detected once. The gene calls are TRBV2 and TRBJ1-5; TRBD1 matches 7 bases. Per the germline V gene, CDR1 is SNHLY and CDR2 is FYNNEI. Losses at the gene ends were 2 bases for V and 6 bases for J; bases not matched to a gene: 7. The CDR3 has 15 residues. Here the CDR3 reads CASSEQTGISQPQHF. The CDR3 DNA reads as TGTGCCAGCAGTGAACAGACAGGGATTTCTCAGCCCCAGCATTTT.

The chain couples TRBV9 to TRBJ2-1, with TRBD2 identical over 8 bases. The germline V gene has CDR1 SGDLS and CDR2 YYNGEE. The CDR3 consists of 17 residues. V lost 6 bases to trimming and J lost 5 bases; unmatched junction nucleotides: 16. CDR3 in amino acids: CASTADGGAGLNNEQFF. CDR3 bases: TGTGCCAGCACCGCAGACGGGGGGGCAGGATTAAACAATGAGCAGTTCTTC.

This chain uses TRBV7-2 with TRBJ2-3; 8 nucleotides agree with TRBD2. V trimming: 1 base; J trimming: 13 bases; junction bases outside the gene matches: 10. This CDR3 is 14 amino acids long. Germline V gene data show CDR1 as SGHTA and CDR2 as FQGNSA. DNA of the CDR3: TGTGCCAGCAGCTTAGGAGAGGGCTACGGGAGGGAGTATTTT. Protein product: CASSLGEGYGREYF. Filled out from reference TRBV7-2 and TRBJ2-3, the complete variable domain reads GAGVSQSPSNKVTEKGKDVELRCDPISGHTALYWYRQSLGQGLEFLIYFQGNSAPDKSGLPSDRFSAERTGGSVSTLTIQRTQQEDSAVYLCASSLGEGYGREYFGPGTRLTVL.

The chain employs TRBV14 and TRBJ2-2; 13 bases map to TRBD2. This CDR3 has 16 amino acids. The ends lost 4 bases at V and 5 bases at J; junction bases unmatched: 4. CDR1 and CDR2 from the germline V gene are SGHDN and FVKESK. This CDR3 reads CASSRLAGGRTGELFF. CDR3 in DNA: TGTGCCAGCAGCCGACTAGCGGGAGGACGGACCGGGGAGCTGTTTTTT.

Here the CDR3 reads CASSVESPGKAFF. Here the CDR3 DNA reads TGTGCCAGCAGCGTAGAATCCCCAGGGAAAGCTTTCTTT. The V and J genes are TRBV9 and TRBJ1-1, with a weak D call TRBD1 (5 bases). The CDR3 runs 13 residues. Germline V gene lookup returns CDR1 SGDLS and CDR2 YYNGEE. V was pared by 0 bases and J by 9 bases, with 12 bases between. Full variable domain (remainder filled in from reference TRBV9 and TRBJ1-1): DSGVTQTPKHLITATGQRVTLRCSPRSGDLSVYWYQQSLDQGLQFLIQYYNGEERAKGNILERFSAQQFPDLHSELNLSSLELGDSALYFCASSVESPGKAFFGQGTRLTVV.

This clone was seen just once. The chain links TRBV28 to TRBJ1-5; D not resolved. With 5 bases removed from V and 5 bases from J, the gap between germline ends came to 7 bases. CDR1 and CDR2 (germline): MDHEN, SYDVKM. CDR3 length equals 12 residues. CDR3 bases: TGTGCCAGCAGTGCAAGCTATCAGCCCCAGCATTTT. Translation gives CASSASYQPQHF.

The chain has TRBV11-3 and TRBJ1-5; 7 positions agree with TRBD1. CDR1 and CDR2 (germline): SGHNT, YENEEA. The CDR3 loop spans 17 amino acids. The V and J ends lost 5 bases and 0 bases, in that order; junction bases with no gene match: 10. CDR3 sequence (DNA): TGTGCCAGCAGCACCGGGACAGACCAAAATAGCAATCAGCCCCAGCATTTT. This gives the protein CASSTGTDQNSNQPQHF. The full variable domain, in which reference TRBV11-3 and TRBJ1-5 provide the parts outside the CDR3, is EAGVVQSPRYKIIEKKQPVAFWCNPISGHNTLYWYLQNLGQGPELLIRYENEEAVDDSQLPKDRFSAERLKGVDSTLKIQPAELGDSAVYLCASSTGTDQNSNQPQHFGDGTRLSIL.

This chain uses TRBV11-2 with TRBJ1-4; no definite D call. V shed 5 bases and J shed 0 bases, with 7 bases lying between them. The germline V gene encodes CDR1 SGHAT and CDR2 FQNNGV. The CDR3 has 14 amino acids. The CDR3 protein is CASSGDTTNEKLFF. The CDR3 bases are TGTGCCAGCAGCGGCGACACAACTAATGAAAAACTGTTTTTT.

The chain combines TRBV7-9 with TRBJ1-2; D unresolved. This CDR3 is built from 15 residues. The germline gives CDR1 SEHNR, CDR2 FQNEAQ (reference sequence). The ends were cut back, 0 bases at V and 3 bases at J, with 11 bases in the middle. The CDR3 loop reads CASSLALRADYGYTF. Written as DNA, the CDR3 is TGTGCCAGCAGCTTAGCGTTGCGGGCCGACTATGGCTACACCTTC.

V and J are TRBV7-3 and TRBJ2-2; 10 positions agree with TRBD2. V was pared by 2 bases and J by 1 base, with 10 bases of the junction left unmatched. The CDR3 spans 19 residues. Germline lookup yields CDR1 SGHTA and CDR2 FQGTGA. This CDR3 reads CASSLASGSKAGNTGELFF. The CDR3 coding sequence is TGTGCCAGCAGCTTAGCTAGCGGGAGTAAAGCAGGGAACACCGGGGAGCTGTTTTTT.